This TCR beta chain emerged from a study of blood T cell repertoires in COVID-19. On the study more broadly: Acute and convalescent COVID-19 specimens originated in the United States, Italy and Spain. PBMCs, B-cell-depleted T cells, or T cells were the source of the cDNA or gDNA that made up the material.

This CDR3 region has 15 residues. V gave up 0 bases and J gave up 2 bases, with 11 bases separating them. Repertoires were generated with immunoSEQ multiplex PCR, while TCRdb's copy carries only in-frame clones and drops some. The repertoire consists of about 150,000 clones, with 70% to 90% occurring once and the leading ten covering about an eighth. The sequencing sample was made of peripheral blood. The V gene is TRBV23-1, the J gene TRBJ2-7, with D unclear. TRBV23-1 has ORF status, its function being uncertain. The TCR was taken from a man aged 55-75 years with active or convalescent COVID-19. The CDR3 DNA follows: TGCGCCAGCAGTCAATCGAACGAAACTCCCTACGAGCAGTACTTC. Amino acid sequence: CASSQSNETPYEQYF.